This T cell receptor (beta chain) derives from a study of OX40 agonist ivuxolimab in advanced cancers. As concerns this clone: Its target is not known. This sample includes further DNA sequences coding for the same CDR3.

V was clipped by 0 bases and J by 8 bases, with 13 bases between them. The germline V gene has CDR1 SGHVS and CDR2 FQNEAQ. This CDR3 is 14 amino acids long. Assay used: immunoSEQ multiplex PCR; TCRdb lists only in-frame clones, some missing. The sample holds around 70,000 clones, approximately 80% seen once. Findings and caveats of the study: Clones of CD4+ and CD8+ blood T cells grew by week 6 at doses of 0.1 to 3.0 mg/kg. The expanded peripheral T cells' antigen specificity was not determined.

The J gene is TRBJ1-2, the V gene TRBV7-8, with a possible D match to TRBD1 (5 bases). Here the sequenced sample was CD4+ or CD8+ T cells sorted from blood, taken in a trial of the OX40 agonist ivuxolimab. The receptor was isolated from an adult with an advanced solid tumor such as melanoma, head and neck, liver or kidney cancer. CDR3 sequence (DNA): TGTGCCAGCAGCTTAGCGGTCGGAGACAGAGGCTACACCTTC. The encoded protein is CASSLAVGDRGYTF.